Sequencing of this T cell receptor beta chain was carried out in a study of T cell responses to AZD1222 COVID-19 vaccine listed by TCRdb under 2021. Background on the whole study: A total of 230 to 250 trial participants underwent TCR sequencing, of whom 200 to 220 received two doses of AZD1222 and 26 received two doses of the MenACWY control vaccine. Trial participants were enrolled by age into 18-55, 56-69 and 70-plus year subgroups, with 148, 28 and 57 TCR-sequenced participants respectively.

The CDR3 regions of human TCRbeta chains were analyzed by immunosequencing. On the authors' methods: TCRs in the repertoires were matched against a reference library of SARS-CoV-2-specific TCRs that had been generated with the MIRA antigen-specificity platform. Breadth was defined as the fraction of unique TCRs that were SARS-CoV-2-associated, and depth was defined as the fraction of total T cells that were SARS-CoV-2-associated. Using the MIRA data, each spike-specific TCR was mapped to the spike region that the TCR reacts to and placed in a CD4 or CD8 class. Log10-transformed breadth and depth values were compared by one-way ANOVA with Sidak's multiple comparisons tests. The source is immuneACCESS, and TCRdb retained only in-frame sequences with V and J called. Part of the clones is not carried over; for the studies checked, unresolved V genes explain less than half of this, and the remainder is unexplained. The DNA gave D and trimming, while V, J and clone size come from that table. A total of roughly 48,000 clones appear in this sample, about nine tenths of them only once. The ten largest clonotypes hold approximately 5.3% of the sample.

Concerning this clone itself: Its target antigen remains unknown. Base qualities were left out, and no much larger clone turns up one base away.

The germline V end is reduced by 4 bases and the J end by 2 bases; junction bases left unmatched: 11. CDR1 and CDR2 are read off the germline V gene as SGHRS and YFSETQ. The CDR3, cysteine through phenylalanine, is 16 amino acids long. Here the CDR3 DNA is all that survives: 48 bases in frame from base 1. What the time point label conveys for this sample: about 28 days (+/-7) after the second vaccine dose. AZD1222 recipients given second doses at about 4 weeks or at about 12 weeks were pooled, since spike-specific TCR depth and breadth were not found to differ between the two schedules. Vaccinee samples came from UK trials COV001 and COV002, including a single-blind randomized controlled phase 2/3 trial of AZD1222 (ChAdOx1 nCoV-19) in healthy adults. For TCRbeta chain sequencing, PBMC samples were collected from trial participants at day 0 and at day 28 after the second dose. General study outcomes and caveats: Conclusions about previously exposed vaccinees are limited, since just six AZD1222 recipients were seropositive for SARS-CoV-2 at baseline. Epitopes outside the regions mutated in the B.1.351 and B.1.1.7 variants were reportedly recognized by nearly half of the unique spike-specific TCRs. Because no day 14 peak-response samples were available, the repertoires could be characterized only after the peak T cell response. After two AZD1222 doses, both the breadth and the depth of spike-specific TCRs were significantly higher than at day 0 and than in MenACWY recipients. The vaccine-associated CD4 TCRs covered the entire spike protein, and the dominant responses fell in regions 160-218 and 743-854. In the small 56-69-year group, the increase in depth fell short of significance, most likely because of low power. Most participants were white British and females outnumbered males, and the authors suggested that clonal diversity may have been underestimated.

This receptor was taken from an adult who received the AZD1222 COVID-19 vaccine. The input for sequencing was peripheral blood, taken 28 days after the second AZD1222 dose. The rearranged segments are TRBV5-1 and TRBJ2-5, with 7 bases matching TRBD1. The CDR3 protein sequence reads: CASSVGQVVGQETQYF. At the DNA level, the sequence is TGCGCCAGCAGCGTAGGACAGGTGGTAGGGCAAGAGACCCAGTACTTC.